The present TCR beta chain was sequenced within a study of neurological immune-mediated disorders. Regarding the study as a whole: While HTLV-1-associated myelopathy showed the greatest TCR clonal expansion, multiple sclerosis showed the least, falling below healthy controls. No sharing of CDR3 amino acid sequences was observed among expanded clones across subjects, suggesting private repertoires in all groups.

PBMCs stored at -80 C, numbering 2 million, were the origin of the unsorted libraries. On this clonotype itself: Its antigen is undetermined.

With 10-nucleotide random UMIs, 5'RACE was used to make the cDNA. TCRdb re-called the 5' RACE reads with MiXCR, one entry per CDR3 protein. The sample shows about 29,000 distinct CDR3 sequences, around 12% of them seen only once. Germline trimming cut 1 base from V and 5 bases from J; bases unmatched to any gene: 8. The CDR3 runs 15 residues. Germline V CDR1 and CDR2: ENHRY, SYGVKD. This TCR was sampled from a man aged 55 to 70 in good health. The chain is built from TRBV10-3 and TRBJ2-7; 7 nucleotides match TRBD1. The sequenced material came from PBMCs. CDR3 bases: TGTGCCATCAGTGAGTTAAGTGACAGGGCAAACGAGCAGTACTTC. Its translation is CAISELSDRANEQYF.